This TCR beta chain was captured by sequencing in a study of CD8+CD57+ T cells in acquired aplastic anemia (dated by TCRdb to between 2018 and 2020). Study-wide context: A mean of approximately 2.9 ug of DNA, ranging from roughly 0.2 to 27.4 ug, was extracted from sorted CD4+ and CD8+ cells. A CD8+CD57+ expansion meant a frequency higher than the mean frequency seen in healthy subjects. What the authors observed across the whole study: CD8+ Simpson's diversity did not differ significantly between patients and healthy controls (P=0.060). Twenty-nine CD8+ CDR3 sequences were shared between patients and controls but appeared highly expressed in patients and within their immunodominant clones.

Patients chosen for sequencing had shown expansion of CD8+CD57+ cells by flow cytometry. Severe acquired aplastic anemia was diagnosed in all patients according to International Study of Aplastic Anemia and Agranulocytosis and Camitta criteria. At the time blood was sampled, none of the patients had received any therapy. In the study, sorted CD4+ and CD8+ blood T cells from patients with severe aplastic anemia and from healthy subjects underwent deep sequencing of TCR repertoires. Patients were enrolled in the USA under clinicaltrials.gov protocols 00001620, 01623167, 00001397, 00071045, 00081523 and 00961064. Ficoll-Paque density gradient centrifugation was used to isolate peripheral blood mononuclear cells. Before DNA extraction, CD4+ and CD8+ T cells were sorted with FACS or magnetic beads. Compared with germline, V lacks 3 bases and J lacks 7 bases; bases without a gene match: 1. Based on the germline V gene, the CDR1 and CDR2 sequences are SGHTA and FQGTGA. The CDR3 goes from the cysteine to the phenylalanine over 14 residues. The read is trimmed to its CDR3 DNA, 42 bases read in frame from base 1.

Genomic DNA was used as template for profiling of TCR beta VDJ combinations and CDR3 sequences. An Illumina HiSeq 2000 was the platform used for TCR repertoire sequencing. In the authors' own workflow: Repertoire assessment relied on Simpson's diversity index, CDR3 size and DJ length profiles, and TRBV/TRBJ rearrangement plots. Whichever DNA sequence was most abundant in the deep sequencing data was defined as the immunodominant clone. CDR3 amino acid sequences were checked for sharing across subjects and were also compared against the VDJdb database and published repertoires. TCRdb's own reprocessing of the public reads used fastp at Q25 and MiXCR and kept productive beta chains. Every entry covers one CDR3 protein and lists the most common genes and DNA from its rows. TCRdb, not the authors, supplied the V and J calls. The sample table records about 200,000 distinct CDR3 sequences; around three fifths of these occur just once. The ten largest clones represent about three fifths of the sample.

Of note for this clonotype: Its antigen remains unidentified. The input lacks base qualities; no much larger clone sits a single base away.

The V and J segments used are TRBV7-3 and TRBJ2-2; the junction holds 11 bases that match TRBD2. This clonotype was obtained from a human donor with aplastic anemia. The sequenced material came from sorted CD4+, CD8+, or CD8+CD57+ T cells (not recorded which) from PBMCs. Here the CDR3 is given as CASSLGTSGGELFF. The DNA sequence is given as TGTGCCAGCAGCTTGGGGACTAGCGGCGGGGAGCTGTTTTTT.